This entry lists 8 T cell receptor beta chains sequenced from one sample in a study of Graves' ophthalmopathy and Graves' hyperthyroidism. RNA transcripts were the template, and TCR beta CDR3 regions were amplified from them. HTBI primers were employed in first-round RT-PCR, then a second-round multiplex PCR followed. From the multiplex PCR reads, TCRdb called clonotypes with MiXCR, one entry per CDR3 protein. The sample records about 640,000 distinct CDR3 sequences, roughly two fifths being singletons. The sequenced sample consisted of peripheral blood. Source of these receptors: an adult man with Graves' ophthalmopathy.

This clonotype was detected a few times. The CDR3 coding sequence is TGCGCCAGCAGCTTGGGCCCAGGGGATTTGAACACCATATATTTT. It translates to CASSLGPGDLNTIYF. This chain joins TRBV5-1 and TRBJ1-3; D possibly corresponds to TRBD1 (6 bases). Germline V gene data show CDR1 as SGHRS and CDR2 as YFSETQ. V dropped 0 bases and J dropped 7 bases, with 14 bases sitting between them. The CDR3 spans 15 residues.

The rearrangement links TRBV7-2 to TRBJ2-5, with 7 bases identical to TRBD1. In germline, CDR1 is SGHTA, CDR2 FQGNSA. The V and J ends lost 2 bases and 12 bases, in that order; junction bases with no gene match: 6. The CDR3 loop spans 12 amino acids. CDR3 residues: CASSLWGQTEYF. The CDR3 DNA sequence: TGTGCCAGCAGCTTATGGGGACAGACTGAGTACTTC.

This clonotype was counted at least ten times. The chain links TRBV7-8 to TRBJ2-5; D uncertain. V was trimmed by 2 bases and J by 6 bases, leaving 10 bases between them. CDR1 and CDR2 from the germline V gene are SGHVS and FQNEAQ. The CDR3 is 13 amino acids. This CDR3 reads CASSLIGQQTQYF. CDR3 sequence (DNA): TGTGCCAGCAGCTTAATCGGGCAGCAGACCCAGTACTTC.

As regards this clonotype: One end of the junction is discordant with germline, which a read error may explain. The gene calls are TRBV24-1 and TRBJ1-4; possibly TRBD1 for D (5 bases). The CDR3 contains 14 residues. CDR1 and CDR2 (germline): KGHDR, SFDVKD. The CDR3 bases are TGTGCCAGCAGTGGCAGTCAGGGAAGCGAAAAACTGTTTTTT. It translates to CASSGSQGSEKLFF.

The chain joins TRBV2 to TRBJ1-5, with 7 bases lining up with TRBD1. This CDR3 contains 14 residues. Trimming removed 11 bases from V and 4 bases from J; junction bases left unmatched: 11. From germline, CDR1 is SNHLY and CDR2 FYNNEI. The chain's CDR3 is CAHSSGTVNQPQHF. The CDR3 DNA follows: TGTGCCCACAGCTCGGGGACAGTGAATCAGCCCCAGCATTTT.

The chain links TRBV11-2 to TRBJ1-1, with no clear D. V dropped 7 bases and J dropped 0 bases, with 18 bases sitting between them. The CDR3 loop spans 16 amino acids. Germline V CDR1 and CDR2: SGHAT, FQNNGV. The CDR3 reads CASTAIGPVMNTEAFF. The DNA for the CDR3 is TGTGCCAGCACCGCAATCGGGCCGGTGATGAACACTGAAGCTTTCTTT.

This clonotype was found a few times. The V and J genes are TRBV19 and TRBJ1-1, with D tentatively TRBD1 (5 bases). The CDR3 extends over 15 amino acids. Trimming took 1 base from V and 4 from J, leaving 13 bases between them. CDR1 is LNHDA and CDR2 is SQIVND in the germline V gene (reference sequence). CDR3 sequence (DNA): TGTGCCAGTAGTATAGCCCCGGGGGGGGGCACTGAAGCTTTCTTT. Its protein product is CASSIAPGGGTEAFF.

The V call is TRBV19, the J call TRBJ2-3; D is tentatively TRBD1 or TRBD2 (5 bases each). Germline V gene sequence: CDR1 LNHDA, CDR2 SQIVND (reference sequence). V was shortened by 3 bases and J by 4 bases, with 26 bases between the two germline ends. CDR3 length: 19 residues. The CDR3 sequence is CASSIRRLGTEESADTQYF. The DNA for the CDR3 is TGTGCCAGTAGTATCCGCCGCCTGGGGACCGAAGAGTCTGCAGATACGCAGTATTTT.